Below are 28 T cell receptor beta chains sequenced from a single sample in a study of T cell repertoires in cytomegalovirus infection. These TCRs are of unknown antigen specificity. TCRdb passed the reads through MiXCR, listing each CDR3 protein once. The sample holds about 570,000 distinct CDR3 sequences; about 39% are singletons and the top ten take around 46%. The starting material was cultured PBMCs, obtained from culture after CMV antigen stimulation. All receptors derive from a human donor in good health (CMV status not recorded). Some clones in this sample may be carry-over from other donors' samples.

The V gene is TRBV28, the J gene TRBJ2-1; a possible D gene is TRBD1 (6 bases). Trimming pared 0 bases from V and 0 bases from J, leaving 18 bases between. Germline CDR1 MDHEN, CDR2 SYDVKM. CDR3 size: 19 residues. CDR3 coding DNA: TGTGCCAGCAGTTTATGGGGGGTACAGGGTCCTCCCTCCTACAATGAGCAGTTCTTC. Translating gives CASSLWGVQGPPSYNEQFF.

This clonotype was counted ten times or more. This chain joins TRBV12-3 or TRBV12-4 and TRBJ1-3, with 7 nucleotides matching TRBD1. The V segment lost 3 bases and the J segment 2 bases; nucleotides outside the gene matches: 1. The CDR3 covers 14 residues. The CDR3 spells CASSLTGTGNTIYF. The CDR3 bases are TGTGCCAGCAGTTTGACAGGGACTGGAAACACCATATATTTT.

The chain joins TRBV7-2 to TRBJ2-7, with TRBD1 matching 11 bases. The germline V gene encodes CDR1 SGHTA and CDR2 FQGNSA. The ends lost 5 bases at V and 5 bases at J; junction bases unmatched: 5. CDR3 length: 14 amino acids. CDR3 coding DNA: TGTGCCAGCAGCAGGACAGGGGGCGAAGACGAGCAGTACTTC. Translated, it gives CASSRTGGEDEQYF.

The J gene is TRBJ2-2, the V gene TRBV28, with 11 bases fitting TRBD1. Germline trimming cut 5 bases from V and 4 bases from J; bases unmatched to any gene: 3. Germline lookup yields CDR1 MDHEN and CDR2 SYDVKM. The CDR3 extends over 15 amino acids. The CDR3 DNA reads TGTGCCAGCAGTCGCGGGACAGGGGGCACCGGGGAGCTGTTTTTT. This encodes CASSRGTGGTGELFF.

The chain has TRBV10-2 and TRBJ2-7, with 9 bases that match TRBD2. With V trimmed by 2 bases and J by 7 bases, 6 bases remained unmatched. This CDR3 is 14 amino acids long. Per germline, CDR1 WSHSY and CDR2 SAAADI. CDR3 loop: CASSEIAGAGEQYF. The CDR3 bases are TGCGCCAGCAGTGAGATAGCGGGAGCTGGGGAGCAGTACTTC.

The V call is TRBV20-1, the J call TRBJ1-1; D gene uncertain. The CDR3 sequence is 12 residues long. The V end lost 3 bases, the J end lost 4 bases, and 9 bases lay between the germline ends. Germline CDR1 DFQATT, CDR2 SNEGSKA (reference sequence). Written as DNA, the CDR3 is TGCAGTGCTAGGAATTTGAGCACTGAAGCTTTCTTT. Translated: CSARNLSTEAFF.

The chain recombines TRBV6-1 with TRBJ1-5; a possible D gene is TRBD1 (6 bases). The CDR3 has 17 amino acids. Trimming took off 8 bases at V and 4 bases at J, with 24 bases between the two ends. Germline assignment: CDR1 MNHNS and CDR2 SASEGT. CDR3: CASLTGRLNLRNQPQHF. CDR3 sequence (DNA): TGTGCCAGCCTTACAGGGAGATTAAACCTCCGGAATCAGCCCCAGCATTTT.

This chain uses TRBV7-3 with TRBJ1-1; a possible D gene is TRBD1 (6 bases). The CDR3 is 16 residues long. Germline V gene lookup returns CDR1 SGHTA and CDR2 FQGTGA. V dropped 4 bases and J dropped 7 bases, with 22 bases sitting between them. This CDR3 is CASSSPLGGRGIEAFF. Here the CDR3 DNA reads TGTGCCAGCAGCTCTCCTCTAGGGGGGCGGGGCATTGAAGCTTTCTTT.

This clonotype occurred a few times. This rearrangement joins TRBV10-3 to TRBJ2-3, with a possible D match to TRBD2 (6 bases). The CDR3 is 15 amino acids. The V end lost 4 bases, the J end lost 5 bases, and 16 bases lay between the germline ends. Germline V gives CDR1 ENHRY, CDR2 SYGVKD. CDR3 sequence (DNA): TGTGCCATCAGTGGTAGCGGTCCCCCGGTAGATACGCAGTATTTT. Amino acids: CAISGSGPPVDTQYF.

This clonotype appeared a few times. In DNA form, the CDR3 reads TGTGCCAGCAGCTTAGTATCAGGAAACAGGGGAAACTATGGCTACACCTTC. Residues: CASSLVSGNRGNYGYTF. V is TRBV7-8 and J is TRBJ1-2; TRBD1 matches at 7 bases. CDR1 and CDR2 from the germline V gene are SGHVS and FQNEAQ. The J segment lost 2 bases and the V segment lost 1 base, leaving 10 bases of the junction unmatched. The CDR3 length is 17 residues.

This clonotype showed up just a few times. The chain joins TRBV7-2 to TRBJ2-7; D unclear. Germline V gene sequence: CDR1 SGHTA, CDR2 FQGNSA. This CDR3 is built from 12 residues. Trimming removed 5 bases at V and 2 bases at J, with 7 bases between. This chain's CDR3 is CASSPNTYEQYF. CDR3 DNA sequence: TGTGCCAGCAGCCCCAATACCTACGAGCAGTACTTC. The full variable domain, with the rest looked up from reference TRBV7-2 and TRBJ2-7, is GAGVSQSPSNKVTEKGKDVELRCDPISGHTALYWYRQSLGQGLEFLIYFQGNSAPDKSGLPSDRFSAERTGGSVSTLTIQRTQQEDSAVYLCASSPNTYEQYFGPGTRLTVT.

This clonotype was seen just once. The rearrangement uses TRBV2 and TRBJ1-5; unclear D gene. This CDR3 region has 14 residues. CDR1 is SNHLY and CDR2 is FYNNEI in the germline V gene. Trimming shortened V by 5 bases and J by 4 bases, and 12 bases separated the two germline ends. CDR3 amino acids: CASSTDAANQPQHF. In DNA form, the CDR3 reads TGTGCCAGCAGTACTGACGCGGCAAATCAGCCCCAGCATTTT.

The CDR3 bases are TGTGCCAGCAGTTTGAACCGCAATGAGCAGTTCTTC. It codes for CASSLNRNEQFF. The chain is built from TRBV5-6 and TRBJ2-1, with D unresolved. CDR1 and CDR2 from the germline V gene are SGHDT and YYEEEE. V was cut by 5 bases and J by 6 bases, with 9 bases left in between. The CDR3 has 12 residues.

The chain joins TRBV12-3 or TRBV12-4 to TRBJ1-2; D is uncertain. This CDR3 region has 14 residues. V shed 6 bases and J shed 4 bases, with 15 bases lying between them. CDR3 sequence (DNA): TGTGCCAGCAGCGTGACCCTTTCACCCTATGGCTACACCTTC. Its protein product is CASSVTLSPYGYTF.

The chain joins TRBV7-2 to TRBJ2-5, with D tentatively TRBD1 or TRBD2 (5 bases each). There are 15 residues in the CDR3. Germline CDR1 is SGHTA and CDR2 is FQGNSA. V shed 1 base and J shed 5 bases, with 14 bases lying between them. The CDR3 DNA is TGTGCCAGCAGCTTAGGTGGGACGGTGAGGGAGACCCAGTACTTC. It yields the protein CASSLGGTVRETQYF.

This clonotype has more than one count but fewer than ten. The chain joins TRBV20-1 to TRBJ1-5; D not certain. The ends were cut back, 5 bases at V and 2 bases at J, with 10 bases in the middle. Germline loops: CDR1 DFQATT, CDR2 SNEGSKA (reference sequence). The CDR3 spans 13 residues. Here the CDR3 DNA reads TGCAGTGCTGATAGACCGGGCAATCAGCCCCAGCATTTT. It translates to CSADRPGNQPQHF.

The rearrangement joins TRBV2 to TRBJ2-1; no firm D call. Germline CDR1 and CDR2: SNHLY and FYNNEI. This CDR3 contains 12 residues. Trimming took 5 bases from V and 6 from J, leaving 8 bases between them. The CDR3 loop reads CASSTGPNEQFF. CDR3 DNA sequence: TGTGCCAGCAGTACCGGCCCCAATGAGCAGTTCTTC.

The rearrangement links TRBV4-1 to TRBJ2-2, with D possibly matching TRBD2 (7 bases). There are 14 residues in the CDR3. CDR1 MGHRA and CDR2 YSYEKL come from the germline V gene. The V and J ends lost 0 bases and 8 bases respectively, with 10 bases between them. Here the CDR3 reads CASSQDRGAGELFF. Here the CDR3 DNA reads TGCGCCAGCAGCCAAGATCGGGGGGCTGGGGAGCTGTTTTTT.

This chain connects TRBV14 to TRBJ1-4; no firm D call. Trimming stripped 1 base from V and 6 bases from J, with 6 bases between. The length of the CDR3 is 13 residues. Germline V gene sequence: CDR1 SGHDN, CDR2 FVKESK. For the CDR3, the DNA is TGTGCCAGCAGCCAAGGGATAGATGAAAAACTGTTTTTT. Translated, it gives CASSQGIDEKLFF. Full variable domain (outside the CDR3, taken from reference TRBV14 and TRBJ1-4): EAGVTQFPSHSVIEKGQTVTLRCDPISGHDNLYWYRRVMGKEIKFLLHFVKESKQDESGMPNNRFLAERTGGTYSTLKVQPAELEDSGVYFCASSQGIDEKLFFGSGTQLSVL.

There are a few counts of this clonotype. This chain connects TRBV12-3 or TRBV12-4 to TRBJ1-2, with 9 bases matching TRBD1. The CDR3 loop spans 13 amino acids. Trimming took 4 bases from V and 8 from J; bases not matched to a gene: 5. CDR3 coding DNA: TGTGCCAGCAGTTGGGGACAGGGTGAGGGCTACACCTTC. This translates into CASSWGQGEGYTF.

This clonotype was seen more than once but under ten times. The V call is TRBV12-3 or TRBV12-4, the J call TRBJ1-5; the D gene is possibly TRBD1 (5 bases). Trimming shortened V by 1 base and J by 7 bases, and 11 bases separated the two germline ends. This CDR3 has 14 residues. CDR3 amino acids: CASSLDQGEQPQHF. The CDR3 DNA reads TGTGCCAGCAGTTTAGACCAGGGCGAGCAGCCCCAGCATTTT.

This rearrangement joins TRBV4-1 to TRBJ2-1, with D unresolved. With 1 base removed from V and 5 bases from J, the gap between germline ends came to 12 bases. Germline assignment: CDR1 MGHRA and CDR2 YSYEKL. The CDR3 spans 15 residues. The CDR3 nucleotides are TGCGCCAGCAGCCAAGTCCGCTCGGAGAACAATGAGCAGTTCTTC. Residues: CASSQVRSENNEQFF.

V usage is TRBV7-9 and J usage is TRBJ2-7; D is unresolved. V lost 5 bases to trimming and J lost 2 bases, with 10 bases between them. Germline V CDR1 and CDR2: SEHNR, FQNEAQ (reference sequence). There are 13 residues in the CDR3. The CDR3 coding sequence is TGTGCCAGCAGCCTAGGGATGGCCTACGAGCAGTACTTC. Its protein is CASSLGMAYEQYF. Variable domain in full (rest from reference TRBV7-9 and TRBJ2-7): DTGVSQNPRHKITKRGQNVTFRCDPISEHNRLYWYRQTLGQGPEFLTYFQNEAQLEKSRLLSDRFSAERPKGSFSTLEIQRTEQGDSAMYLCASSLGMAYEQYFGPGTRLTVT.

CDR3 coding DNA: TGTGCCAGCAGGAGTCAGGGCGGTGGGGAGACCCAGTACTTC. Translated, it gives CASRSQGGGETQYF. The V call is TRBV28, the J call TRBJ2-5; perhaps TRBD1 as D (5 bases). V lost 6 bases to trimming and J lost 5 bases, with 16 bases between them. The germline gives CDR1 MDHEN, CDR2 SYDVKM. The CDR3 covers 14 residues.

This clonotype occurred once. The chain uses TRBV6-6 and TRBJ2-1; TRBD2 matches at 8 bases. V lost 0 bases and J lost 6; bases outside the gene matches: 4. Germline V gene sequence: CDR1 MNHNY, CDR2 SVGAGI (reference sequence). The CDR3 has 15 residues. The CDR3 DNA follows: TGTGCCAGCAGTTACTCGACGGGAGGGGCCAATGAGCAGTTCTTC. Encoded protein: CASSYSTGGANEQFF.

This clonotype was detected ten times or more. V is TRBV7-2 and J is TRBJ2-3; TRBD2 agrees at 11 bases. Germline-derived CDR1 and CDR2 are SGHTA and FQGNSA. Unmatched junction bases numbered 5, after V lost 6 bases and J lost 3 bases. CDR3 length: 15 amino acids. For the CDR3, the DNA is TGTGCCAGCAGTTCCCTAGCGGGAGGAACAGATACGCAGTATTTT. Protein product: CASSSLAGGTDTQYF.

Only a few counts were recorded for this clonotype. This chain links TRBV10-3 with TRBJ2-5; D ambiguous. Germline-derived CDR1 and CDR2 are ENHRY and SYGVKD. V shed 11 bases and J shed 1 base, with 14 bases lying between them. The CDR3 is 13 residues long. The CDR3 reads CASTGPSQETQYF. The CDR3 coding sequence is TGTGCCTCCACCGGGCCTTCCCAAGAGACCCAGTACTTC.

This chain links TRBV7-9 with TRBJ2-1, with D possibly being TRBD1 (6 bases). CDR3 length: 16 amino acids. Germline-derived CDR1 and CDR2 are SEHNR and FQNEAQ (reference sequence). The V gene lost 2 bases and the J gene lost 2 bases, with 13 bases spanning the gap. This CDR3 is CASSLHPDRTYNEQFF. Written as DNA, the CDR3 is TGTGCCAGCAGCTTACATCCCGACAGGACCTACAATGAGCAGTTCTTC. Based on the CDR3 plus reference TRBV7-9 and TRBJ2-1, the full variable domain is DTGVSQNPRHKITKRGQNVTFRCDPISEHNRLYWYRQTLGQGPEFLTYFQNEAQLEKSRLLSDRFSAERPKGSFSTLEIQRTEQGDSAMYLCASSLHPDRTYNEQFFGPGTRLTVL.